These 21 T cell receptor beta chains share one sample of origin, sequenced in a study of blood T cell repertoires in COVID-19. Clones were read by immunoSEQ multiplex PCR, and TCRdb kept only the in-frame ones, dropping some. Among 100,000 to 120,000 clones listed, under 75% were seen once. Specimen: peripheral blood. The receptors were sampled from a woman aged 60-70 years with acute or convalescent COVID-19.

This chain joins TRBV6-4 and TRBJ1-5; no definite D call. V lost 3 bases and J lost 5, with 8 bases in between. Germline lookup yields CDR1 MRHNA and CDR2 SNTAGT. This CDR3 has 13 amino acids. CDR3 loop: CASSETGDQPQHF. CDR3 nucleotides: TGTGCCAGCAGTGAAACCGGGGATCAGCCCCAGCATTTT.

The CDR3 DNA follows: TGCAGCGCGGACGGGGGATCTGGAAACACCATATATTTT. Translating it yields CSADGGSGNTIYF. V gene TRBV29-1 combines with J gene TRBJ1-3; tentative D call: TRBD1 (5 bases). CDR1 is SQVTM, CDR2 ANQGSEA, per germline. V lost 7 bases, J lost 1 base, and 11 bases lay in between. This CDR3 comprises 13 residues.

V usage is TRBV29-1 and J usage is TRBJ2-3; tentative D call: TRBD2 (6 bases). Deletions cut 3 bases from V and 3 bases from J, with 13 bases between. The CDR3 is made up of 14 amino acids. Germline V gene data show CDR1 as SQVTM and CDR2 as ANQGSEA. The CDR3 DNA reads TGCAGCGTTGATAGCCAGGGACTGACAGATACGCAGTATTTT. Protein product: CSVDSQGLTDTQYF.

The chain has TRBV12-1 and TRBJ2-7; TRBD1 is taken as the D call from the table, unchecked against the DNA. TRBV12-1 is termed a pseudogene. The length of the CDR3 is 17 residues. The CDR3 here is CASHPSYRNLSSYEQYF. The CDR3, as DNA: TGTGCCAGCCACCCATCATACAGGAACCTCAGCTCCTACGAGCAGTACTTC.

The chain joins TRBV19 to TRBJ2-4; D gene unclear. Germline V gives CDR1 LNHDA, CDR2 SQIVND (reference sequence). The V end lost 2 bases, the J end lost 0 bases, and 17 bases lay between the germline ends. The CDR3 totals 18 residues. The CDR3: CASSIFLRQTLAKNIQYF. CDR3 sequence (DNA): TGTGCCAGTAGTATATTTCTACGACAAACCCTAGCCAAAAACATTCAGTACTTC.

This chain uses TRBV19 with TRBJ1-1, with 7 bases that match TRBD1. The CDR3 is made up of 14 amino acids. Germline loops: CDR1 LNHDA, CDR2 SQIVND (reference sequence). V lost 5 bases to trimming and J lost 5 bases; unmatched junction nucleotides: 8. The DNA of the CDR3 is TGTGCCAGTAGTGTTGATGGACAGGTTACTGAAGCTTTCTTT. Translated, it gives CASSVDGQVTEAFF. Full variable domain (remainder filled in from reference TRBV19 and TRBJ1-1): DGGITQSPKYLFRKEGQNVTLSCEQNLNHDAMYWYRQDPGQGLRLIYYSQIVNDFQKGDIAEGYSVSREKKESFPLTVTSAQKNPTAFYLCASSVDGQVTEAFFGQGTRLTVV.

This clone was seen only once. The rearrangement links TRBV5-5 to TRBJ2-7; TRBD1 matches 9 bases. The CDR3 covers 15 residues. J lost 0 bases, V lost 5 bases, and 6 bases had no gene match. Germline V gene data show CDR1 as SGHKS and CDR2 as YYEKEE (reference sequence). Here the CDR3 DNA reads TGTGCCAGCAGTAAGGGACAGGGCAGCTCCTACGAGCAGTACTTC. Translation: CASSKGQGSSYEQYF.

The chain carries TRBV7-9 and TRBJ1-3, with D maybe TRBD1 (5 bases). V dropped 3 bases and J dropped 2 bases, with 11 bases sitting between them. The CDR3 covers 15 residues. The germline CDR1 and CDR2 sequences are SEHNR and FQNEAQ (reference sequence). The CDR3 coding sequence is TGTGCCAGCAGCTTCGACAGAGGTCCTGGAAACACCATATATTTT. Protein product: CASSFDRGPGNTIYF.

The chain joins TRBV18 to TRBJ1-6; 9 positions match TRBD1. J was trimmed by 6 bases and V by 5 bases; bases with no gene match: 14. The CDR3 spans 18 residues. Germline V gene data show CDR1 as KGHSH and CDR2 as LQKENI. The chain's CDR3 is CASSAFSTGQGTNSPLHF. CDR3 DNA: TGTGCCAGCTCAGCCTTCAGTACGGGACAGGGAACTAATTCACCCCTCCACTTT.

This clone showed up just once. CDR3 DNA sequence: TGTGCCGGGAGGACAGGGCGGCGCCCAGAGCGGATCCAGCCCCAGCATTTT. As protein: CAGRTGRRPERIQPQHF. This sequence joins TRBV19 and TRBJ1-5, with 8 bases lining up with TRBD1. The germline CDR1 and CDR2 sequences are LNHDA and SQIVND (reference sequence). The CDR3 loop spans 17 amino acids. V lost 11 bases, J lost 7 bases, and 22 bases stayed unmatched. The entire variable domain, with the rest obtained from reference TRBV19 and TRBJ1-5, is as follows: DGGITQSPKYLFRKEGQNVTLSCEQNLNHDAMYWYRQDPGQGLRLIYYSQIVNDFQKGDIAEGYSVSREKKESFPLTVTSAQKNPTAFYLCAGRTGRRPERIQPQHFGDGTRLSIL.

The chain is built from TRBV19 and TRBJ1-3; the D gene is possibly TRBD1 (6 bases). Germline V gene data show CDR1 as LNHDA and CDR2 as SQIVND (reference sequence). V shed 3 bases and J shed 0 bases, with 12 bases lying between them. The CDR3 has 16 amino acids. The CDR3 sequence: CASSIARGYSGNTIYF. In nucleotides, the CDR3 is TGTGCCAGTAGTATTGCCAGGGGATACTCTGGAAACACCATATATTTT. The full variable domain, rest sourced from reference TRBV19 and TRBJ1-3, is DGGITQSPKYLFRKEGQNVTLSCEQNLNHDAMYWYRQDPGQGLRLIYYSQIVNDFQKGDIAEGYSVSREKKESFPLTVTSAQKNPTAFYLCASSIARGYSGNTIYFGEGSWLTVV.

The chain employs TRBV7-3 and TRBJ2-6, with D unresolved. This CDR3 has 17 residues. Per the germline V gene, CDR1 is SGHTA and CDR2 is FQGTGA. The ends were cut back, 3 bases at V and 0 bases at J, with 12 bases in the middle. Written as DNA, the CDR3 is TGTGCCAGCAGCTTGACGGGTTCGCTCTCTGGGGCCAACGTCCTGACTTTC. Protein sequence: CASSLTGSLSGANVLTF.

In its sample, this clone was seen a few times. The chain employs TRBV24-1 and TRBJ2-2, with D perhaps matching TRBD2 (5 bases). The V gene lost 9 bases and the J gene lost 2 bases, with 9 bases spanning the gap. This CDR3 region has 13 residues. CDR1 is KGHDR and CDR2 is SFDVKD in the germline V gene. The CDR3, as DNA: TGTGCCACCCGGGATCTTAACACCGGGGAGCTGTTTTTT. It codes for CATRDLNTGELFF.

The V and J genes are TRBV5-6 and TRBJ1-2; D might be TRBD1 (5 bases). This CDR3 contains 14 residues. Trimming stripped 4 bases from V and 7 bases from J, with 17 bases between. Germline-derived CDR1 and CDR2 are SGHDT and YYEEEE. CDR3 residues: CASSQPFREGGYTF. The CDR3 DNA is TGTGCCAGCAGCCAACCATTCAGGGAGGGTGGCTACACCTTC. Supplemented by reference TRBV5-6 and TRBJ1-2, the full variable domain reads DAGVTQSPTHLIKTRGQQVTLRCSPKSGHDTVSWYQQALGQGPQFIFQYYEEEERQRGNFPDRFSGHQFPNYSSELNVNALLLGDSALYLCASSQPFREGGYTFGSGTRLTVV.

This CDR3 is CASSRTGEVEKLFF. The CDR3 DNA reads TGTGCCAGCAGTCGTACAGGGGAAGTCGAAAAACTGTTTTTT. The chain uses TRBV6-5 and TRBJ1-4; 7 positions agree with TRBD1. Germline V gene data show CDR1 as MNHEY and CDR2 as SVGAGI. The junction had 8 bases not matched to a gene; V was cut back by 5 bases and J by 8 bases. The CDR3 length is 14 residues.

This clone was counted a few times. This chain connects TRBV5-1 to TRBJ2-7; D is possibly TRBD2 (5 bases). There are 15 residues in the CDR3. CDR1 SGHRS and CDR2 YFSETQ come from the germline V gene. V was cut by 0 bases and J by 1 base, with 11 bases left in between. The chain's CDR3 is CASSLAYRDSYEQYF. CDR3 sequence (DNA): TGCGCCAGCAGCTTGGCCTATCGGGATTCCTACGAGCAGTACTTC.

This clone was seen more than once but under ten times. In DNA form, the CDR3 reads TGTGCCAGCAAAAGTCTCAGGGGTTCTTTAGAAGATACGCAGTATTTT. Amino acid sequence: CASKSLRGSLEDTQYF. The chain couples TRBV7-9 to TRBJ2-3; D is perhaps TRBD1 (6 bases). Trimming left V 7 bases short and J 5 bases short, with 22 bases between. The CDR3 is 16 residues long. CDR1 is SEHNR and CDR2 is FQNEAQ in the germline V gene (reference sequence). The full variable domain, rest sourced from reference TRBV7-9 and TRBJ2-3, is DTGVSQNPRHKITKRGQNVTFRCDPISEHNRLYWYRQTLGQGPEFLTYFQNEAQLEKSRLLSDRFSAERPKGSFSTLEIQRTEQGDSAMYLCASKSLRGSLEDTQYFGPGTRLTVL.

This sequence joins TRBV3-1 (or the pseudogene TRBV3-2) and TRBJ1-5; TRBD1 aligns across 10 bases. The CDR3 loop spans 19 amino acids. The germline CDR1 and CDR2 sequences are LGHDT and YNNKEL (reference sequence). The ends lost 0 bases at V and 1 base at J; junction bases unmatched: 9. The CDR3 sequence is CASSQDLVGGQGSNQPQHF. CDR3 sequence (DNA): TGTGCCAGCAGCCAAGATCTTGTAGGGGGACAGGGGAGCAATCAGCCCCAGCATTTT.

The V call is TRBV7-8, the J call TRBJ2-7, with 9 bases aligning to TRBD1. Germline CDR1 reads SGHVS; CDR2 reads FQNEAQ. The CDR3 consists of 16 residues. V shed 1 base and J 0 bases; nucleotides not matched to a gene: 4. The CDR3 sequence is CASSLVPGQGSYEQYF. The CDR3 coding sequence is TGTGCCAGCAGCTTAGTGCCGGGACAGGGCTCCTACGAGCAGTACTTC.

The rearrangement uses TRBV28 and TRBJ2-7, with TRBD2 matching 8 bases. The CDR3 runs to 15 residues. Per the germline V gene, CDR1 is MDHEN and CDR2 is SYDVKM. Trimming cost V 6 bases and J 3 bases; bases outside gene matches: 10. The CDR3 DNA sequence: TGTGCCAGCAGACCCCCTCCCGGGACTAGCTACGAGCAGTACTTC. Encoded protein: CASRPPPGTSYEQYF.

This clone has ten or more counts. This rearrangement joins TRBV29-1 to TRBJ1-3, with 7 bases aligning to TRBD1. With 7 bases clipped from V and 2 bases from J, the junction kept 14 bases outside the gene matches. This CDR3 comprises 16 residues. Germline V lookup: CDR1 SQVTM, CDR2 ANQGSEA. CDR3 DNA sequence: TGCAGCGCTACGCCATCTGGCAGGGGGGCTGGAAACACCATATATTTT. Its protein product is CSATPSGRGAGNTIYF.